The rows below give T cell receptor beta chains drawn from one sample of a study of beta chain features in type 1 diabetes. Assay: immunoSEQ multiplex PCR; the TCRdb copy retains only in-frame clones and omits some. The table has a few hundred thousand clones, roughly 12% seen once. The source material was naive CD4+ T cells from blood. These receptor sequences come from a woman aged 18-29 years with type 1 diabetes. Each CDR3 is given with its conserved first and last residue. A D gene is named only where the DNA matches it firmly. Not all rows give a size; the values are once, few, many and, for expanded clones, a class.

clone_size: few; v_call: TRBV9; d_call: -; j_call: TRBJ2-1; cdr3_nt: TGTGCCAGCAGCGTAGCTGGGACTCGTGACGAGCAGTTCTTC; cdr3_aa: CASSVAGTRDEQFF
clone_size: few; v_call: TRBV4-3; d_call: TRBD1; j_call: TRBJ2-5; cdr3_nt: TGCGCCAGCAGCCCGACCTTACAGGGGTACGAAGAGACCCAGTACTTC; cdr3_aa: CASSPTLQGYEETQYF
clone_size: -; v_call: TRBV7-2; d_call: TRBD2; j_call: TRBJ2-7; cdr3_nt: TGTGCCAGCAGCTTCGGGACTAGCGGGAGAAGGGTCGCCTACGAGCAGTACTTC; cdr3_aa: CASSFGTSGRRVAYEQYF
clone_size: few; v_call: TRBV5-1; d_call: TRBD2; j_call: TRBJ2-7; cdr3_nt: TGCGCCAGCAGCTCCCTAGCGGGGGGGCAAGGGCAGTACTTC; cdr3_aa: CASSSLAGGQGQYF
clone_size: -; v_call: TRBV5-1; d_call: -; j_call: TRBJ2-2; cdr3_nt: TGCGCCAGCAGCCCGACATCGAACACCGGGGAGCTGTTTTTT; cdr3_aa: CASSPTSNTGELFF
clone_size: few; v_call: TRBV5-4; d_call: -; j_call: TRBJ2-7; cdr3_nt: TGTGCCAGCAGCTTGGACAGGGACTACGAGCAGTACTTC; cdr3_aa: CASSLDRDYEQYF
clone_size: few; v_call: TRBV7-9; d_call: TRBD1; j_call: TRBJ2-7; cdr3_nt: TGTGCCAGCAGCGCACAGACAGGGGCTTCCTACGAGCAGTACTTC; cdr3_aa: CASSAQTGASYEQYF
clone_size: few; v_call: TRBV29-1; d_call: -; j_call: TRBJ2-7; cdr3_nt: TGCAGCATAGCCACTAACAGGGAGTACAAGCAGTACTTC; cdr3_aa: CSIATNREYKQYF
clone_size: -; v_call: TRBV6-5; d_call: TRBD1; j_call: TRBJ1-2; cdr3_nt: TGTGCCAGCAGAAGGGGACAGGGGGCCAGCTATGGCTACACCTTC; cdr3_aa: CASRRGQGASYGYTF
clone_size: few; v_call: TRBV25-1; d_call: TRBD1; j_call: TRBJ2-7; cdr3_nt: TGTGCCAGCAGTGAATTGGGGACAGGGAGCTCCTACGAGCAGTACTTC; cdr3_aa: CASSELGTGSSYEQYF
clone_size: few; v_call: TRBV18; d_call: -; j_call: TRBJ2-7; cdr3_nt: TGTGCCAGCTCACCGGTGGCACAGGGTTACGAGCAGTACTTC; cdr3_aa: CASSPVAQGYEQYF
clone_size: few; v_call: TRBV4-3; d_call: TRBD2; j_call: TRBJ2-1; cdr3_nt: TGCGCCAGCAGCCAAGAGGTCGGAGCGGGGGGGCCTTTGGGTGAGCAGTTCTTC; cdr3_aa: CASSQEVGAGGPLGEQFF
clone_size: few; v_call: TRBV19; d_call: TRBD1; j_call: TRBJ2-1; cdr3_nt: TGTGCCAGTAGCGACAGGGGGATCTTCAATGAGCAGTTCTTC; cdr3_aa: CASSDRGIFNEQFF
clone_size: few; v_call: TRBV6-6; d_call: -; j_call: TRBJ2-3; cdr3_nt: TGTGCCAGCAGTTACCCGACAGGCATGACAGATACGCAGTATTTT; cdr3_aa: CASSYPTGMTDTQYF
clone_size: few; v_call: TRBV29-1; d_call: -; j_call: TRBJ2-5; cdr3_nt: TGCAGCGCGGGACTCCAAGAGACCCAGTACTTC; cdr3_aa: CSAGLQETQYF
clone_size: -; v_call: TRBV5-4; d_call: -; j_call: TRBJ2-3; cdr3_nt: TGTGCCAGCAGCCTGAACAGGGGTCGGGGGACAGATACGCAGTATTTT; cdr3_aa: CASSLNRGRGTDTQYF
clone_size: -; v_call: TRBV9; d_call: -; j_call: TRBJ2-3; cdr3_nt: TGTGCCAGCAGACGGACAGCTGCCACAGATACGCAGTATTTT; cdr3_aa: CASRRTAATDTQYF
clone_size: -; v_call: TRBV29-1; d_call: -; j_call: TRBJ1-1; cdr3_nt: TGCAGCGTTGGCAGGGTGAACACTGAAGCTTTCTTT; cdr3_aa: CSVGRVNTEAFF
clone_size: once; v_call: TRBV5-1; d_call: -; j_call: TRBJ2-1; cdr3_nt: TGCGCCAGCAGCTTGAGAGAGGCCCAATCCTACAATGAGCAGTTCTTC; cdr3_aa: CASSLREAQSYNEQFF
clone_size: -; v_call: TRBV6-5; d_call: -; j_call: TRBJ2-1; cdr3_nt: TGTGCCAGCAGAATCGGGGGTGAGCAGTTCTTC; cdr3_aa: CASRIGGEQFF
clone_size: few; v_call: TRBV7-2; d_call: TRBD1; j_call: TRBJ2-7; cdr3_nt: TGTGCCAGCAGCTCTCAATCCGGGACAGTTGCATACGAGCAGTACTTC; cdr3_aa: CASSSQSGTVAYEQYF
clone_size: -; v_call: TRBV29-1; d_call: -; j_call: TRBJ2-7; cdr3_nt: TGCAGCGTTCACCCCTCTAGGGGCAGACGAATTTTTTACGAGCAGTACTTC; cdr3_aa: CSVHPSRGRRIFYEQYF
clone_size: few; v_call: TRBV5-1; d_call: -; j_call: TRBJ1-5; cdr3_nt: TGCGCCAGCAGCTTGGGGGGGGGAGGAACCAATCAGCCCCAGCATTTT; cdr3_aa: CASSLGGGGTNQPQHF
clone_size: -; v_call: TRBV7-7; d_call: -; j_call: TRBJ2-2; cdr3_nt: TGTGCCAGCAGCCGCGGGACTGTCAACGGGGAGCTGTTTTTT; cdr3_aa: CASSRGTVNGELFF
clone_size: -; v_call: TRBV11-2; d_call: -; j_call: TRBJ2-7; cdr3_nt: TGTGCCAGCACGGGTTCTTGGGAGCAGTACTTC; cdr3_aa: CASTGSWEQYF
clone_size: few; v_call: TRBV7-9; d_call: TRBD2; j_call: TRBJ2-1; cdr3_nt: TGTGCCAGCATCGAACTAGCGGGAGGGAAAAATGAGCAGTTCTTC; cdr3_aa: CASIELAGGKNEQFF
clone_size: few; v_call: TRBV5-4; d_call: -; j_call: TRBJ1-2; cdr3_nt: TGTGCCAGCAGCTTGGACATCCCCTATGGCTACACCTTC; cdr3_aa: CASSLDIPYGYTF